The 31 T cell receptor beta chains below come from one sample, sequenced in a study of cytomegalovirus exposure and HLA in healthy donors (dated by TCRdb to about 2017). Library prep was done by the immunoSEQ multiplex PCR assay. TCRdb re-hosts the immuneACCESS table, in-frame sequences only. Its copies lack some clones; in the studies checked, an unresolved V gene accounts for under half of them, and the cause for the rest is not known. Across this sample there are some 180,000 clones, with about three quarters seen only once. The top ten clones comprise around 1.2% of the sample. The sample taken for sequencing was PBMCs. These receptors were collected from a woman aged 25 to 39 in good health and CMV-seronegative.

The rearrangement links TRBV7-9 to TRBJ2-7; 7 positions match TRBD1. CDR1 and CDR2 (germline): SEHNR, FQNEAQ (reference sequence). V shed 1 base and J 7 bases; nucleotides not matched to a gene: 7. The CDR3 is 14 amino acids. CDR3 nucleotides: TGTGCCAGCAGCTTAGAGACAGGGCAAGGGGAGCAGTACTTC. Translating gives CASSLETGQGEQYF.

This chain uses TRBV28 with TRBJ2-2, with 8 nucleotides matching TRBD2. The germline V gene has CDR1 MDHEN and CDR2 SYDVKM. V was clipped by 5 bases and J by 4 bases; unmatched bases: 6. The CDR3 totals 15 residues. CDR3 nucleotides: TGTGCCAGCAGTCCGAGCGGGGGCGGCACCGGGGAGCTGTTTTTT. Amino acid sequence: CASSPSGGGTGELFF. The whole variable domain, filled in from reference TRBV28 and TRBJ2-2, reads DVKVTQSSRYLVKRTGEKVFLECVQDMDHENMFWYRQDPGLGLRLIYFSYDVKMKEKGDIPEGYSVSREKKERFSLILESASTNQTSMYLCASSPSGGGTGELFFGEGSRLTVL.

V and J are TRBV5-6 and TRBJ2-2; 11 bases fit TRBD2. The length of the CDR3 is 15 residues. Germline V gene lookup returns CDR1 SGHDT and CDR2 YYEEEE. V was pared by 2 bases and J by 6 bases, with 3 bases of the junction left unmatched. In nucleotides, the CDR3 is TGTGCCAGCAGCTTACTAGCGGGAGTCCCCGGGGAGCTGTTTTTT. Amino acids: CASSLLAGVPGELFF.

This chain connects TRBV19 to TRBJ2-3; 7 bases line up with TRBD2. Germline V gene sequence: CDR1 LNHDA, CDR2 SQIVND (reference sequence). The CDR3 runs to 14 residues. V gave up 10 bases and J gave up 1 base; unmatched junction bases: 8. CDR3 bases: TGTGCCACACGCGGGGCGGGGGGCACAGATACGCAGTATTTT. As protein: CATRGAGGTDTQYF.

V and J are TRBV5-1 and TRBJ2-3, with D perhaps TRBD1 (5 bases). V gave up 0 bases and J gave up 3 bases, with 11 bases separating them. The length of the CDR3 is 15 residues. Germline CDR1 SGHRS, CDR2 YFSETQ. The CDR3 DNA reads as TGCGCCAGCAGCTTGGCAGGGAAGAGAACAGATACGCAGTATTTT. This sequence encodes CASSLAGKRTDTQYF.

The chain combines TRBV5-1 with TRBJ2-3, with TRBD2 matching over 10 bases. Germline V gives CDR1 SGHRS, CDR2 YFSETQ. The CDR3 consists of 16 residues. V lost 4 bases and J lost 1; bases outside the gene matches: 6. CDR3 sequence reads: CASSGSGRARTDTQYF. The CDR3 DNA is TGCGCCAGCAGCGGGAGCGGGAGGGCCCGCACAGATACGCAGTATTTT.

The rearrangement uses TRBV19 and TRBJ2-7, with 7 bases aligning to TRBD1. The germline CDR1 and CDR2 sequences are LNHDA and SQIVND (reference sequence). The CDR3 has 14 residues. Trimming took 6 bases from V and 1 from J; bases not matched to a gene: 6. The CDR3 sequence: CASRSARGSYEQYF. Written as DNA, the CDR3 is TGTGCCAGTAGATCCGCCAGGGGGTCCTACGAGCAGTACTTC. The entire variable domain, with the rest obtained from reference TRBV19 and TRBJ2-7, is as follows: DGGITQSPKYLFRKEGQNVTLSCEQNLNHDAMYWYRQDPGQGLRLIYYSQIVNDFQKGDIAEGYSVSREKKESFPLTVTSAQKNPTAFYLCASRSARGSYEQYFGPGTRLTVT.

The rearrangement uses TRBV19 and TRBJ1-5; TRBD1 is a possible D gene (6 bases). The ends were cut back, 3 bases at V and 6 bases at J, with 12 bases in the middle. Germline V gene data show CDR1 as LNHDA and CDR2 as SQIVND (reference sequence). This CDR3 region has 14 residues. As DNA, the CDR3 is TGTGCCAGTAGTATGCGGGGGCCACGTCAGCCCCAGCATTTT. Translating it yields CASSMRGPRQPQHF.

Only one count was recorded for this clone. The J gene is TRBJ2-7, the V gene TRBV6-5; weak D call: TRBD2 (6 bases). Germline V lookup: CDR1 MNHEY, CDR2 SVGAGI. With 4 bases removed from V and 1 base from J, the gap between germline ends came to 14 bases. CDR3 length: 15 residues. The CDR3 DNA is TGTGCCAGCAGTTCCTTAGGAGGGGTATCCTACGAGCAGTACTTC. This gives the protein CASSSLGGVSYEQYF.

This rearrangement joins TRBV6-6 to TRBJ1-5, with TRBD1 matching 9 bases. The CDR3 extends over 14 amino acids. CDR1 and CDR2 from the germline V gene are MNHNY and SVGAGI (reference sequence). V lost 5 bases to trimming and J lost 4 bases; unmatched junction nucleotides: 3. The CDR3 protein is CASSTGTGNQPQHF. In DNA, the CDR3 is TGTGCCAGCAGTACCGGGACAGGGAATCAGCCCCAGCATTTT.

CDR3 bases: TGTGCCAGCAGTGGGGACAATTGGAACTATGGCTACACCTTC. Translating gives CASSGDNWNYGYTF. This rearrangement joins TRBV28 to TRBJ1-2; possibly TRBD1 for D (6 bases). Germline CDR1 MDHEN, CDR2 SYDVKM. The V end was cut by 5 bases, the J end by 2 bases, with 12 bases between. This CDR3 spans 14 amino acids.

The CDR3 DNA follows: TGTGCCTGGAGCGGGGGGGCCGGCACCGGGGAGCTGTTTTTT. This translates into CAWSGGAGTGELFF. The chain is built from TRBV30 and TRBJ2-2, with 8 bases fitting TRBD2. Germline V gene sequence: CDR1 GTSNPN, CDR2 SVGIG (reference sequence). The CDR3 sequence is 14 residues long. Trimming removed 3 bases from V and 4 bases from J; junction bases left unmatched: 4.

The chain uses TRBV11-2 and TRBJ1-1; D perhaps matches TRBD1 (6 bases). V gave up 2 bases and J gave up 7 bases, with 8 bases separating them. Germline V CDR1 and CDR2: SGHAT, FQNNGV. This CDR3 spans 12 amino acids. The CDR3 DNA follows: TGTGCCAGCAGCTTAAGGGGGTTTGAAGCTTTCTTT. It encodes CASSLRGFEAFF.

The chain joins TRBV11-2 to TRBJ1-1; TRBD1 aligns across 9 bases. Losses at the gene ends were 6 bases for V and 1 base for J; bases not matched to a gene: 6. This CDR3 contains 15 residues. The germline V gene encodes CDR1 SGHAT and CDR2 FQNNGV. The CDR3 here is CASSPGQGTNTEAFF. CDR3 bases: TGTGCCAGCAGTCCCGGACAGGGGACGAACACTGAAGCTTTCTTT.

This CDR3 reads CASSPGHLTSYEQYF. The CDR3 DNA is TGTGCCAGCAGCCCGGGACACCTTACCTCCTACGAGCAGTACTTC. V is TRBV2 and J is TRBJ2-7, with D maybe TRBD1 (6 bases). The V and J ends lost 6 bases and 0 bases respectively, with 15 bases between them. The V gene's germline CDR1 is SNHLY and CDR2 FYNNEI. This CDR3 has 15 amino acids.

J is TRBJ2-5 and V is TRBV7-3; 13 positions agree with TRBD2. In germline, CDR1 is SGHTA, CDR2 FQGTGA. The V segment lost 0 bases and the J segment 5 bases; nucleotides outside the gene matches: 6. CDR3 length: 17 amino acids. In DNA, the CDR3 is TGTGCCAGCAGCTTAACCCGGACTAGCGGGGGTGTGGAGACCCAGTACTTC. Protein sequence: CASSLTRTSGGVETQYF.

V usage is TRBV18 and J usage is TRBJ2-7; TRBD2 aligns across 10 bases. V trimming: 5 bases; J trimming: 4 bases; junction bases outside the gene matches: 5. CDR3 length: 14 amino acids. Germline assignment: CDR1 KGHSH and CDR2 LQKENI. The CDR3 DNA follows: TGTGCCAGCTCATTCGGGACTAGCGCGTACGAGCAGTACTTC. Translated, it gives CASSFGTSAYEQYF.

The V and J genes are TRBV4-1 and TRBJ2-1; D possibly corresponds to TRBD1 (6 bases). The ends were cut back, 4 bases at V and 6 bases at J, with 16 bases in the middle. Germline CDR1 MGHRA, CDR2 YSYEKL. This CDR3 spans 15 amino acids. The CDR3 spells CASSPRAQGINEQFF. CDR3 DNA: TGCGCCAGCAGCCCCCGGGCCCAGGGGATCAATGAGCAGTTCTTC.

The chain couples TRBV13 to TRBJ2-7, with TRBD2 matching 7 bases. Germline trimming cut 5 bases from V and 7 bases from J; bases unmatched to any gene: 11. The CDR3 is 14 amino acids. Per germline, CDR1 PRHDT and CDR2 FYEKMQ (reference sequence). The CDR3 bases are TGTGCCAGCAGCCTCACGGGACTAAGTAGAGAGCAGTACTTC. The encoded protein is CASSLTGLSREQYF. Complete variable domain (other parts from reference TRBV13 and TRBJ2-7): AAGVIQSPRHLIKEKRETATLKCYPIPRHDTVYWYQQGPGQDPQFLISFYEKMQSDKGSIPDRFSAQQFSDYHSELNMSSLELGDSALYFCASSLTGLSREQYFGPGTRLTVT.

This chain joins TRBV9 and TRBJ1-5, with D perhaps TRBD1 (5 bases). Germline CDR1 reads SGDLS; CDR2 reads YYNGEE. The CDR3 loop spans 14 amino acids. The V end was cut by 4 bases, the J end by 6 bases, with 14 bases between. This chain's CDR3 is CASSQTALGQPQHF. For the CDR3, the DNA is TGTGCCAGCAGCCAGACAGCTCTGGGTCAGCCCCAGCATTTT.

V gene TRBV5-1 combines with J gene TRBJ2-7; 7 positions agree with TRBD2. The CDR3 is made up of 18 amino acids. Looked up from germline, CDR1 is SGHRS and CDR2 is YFSETQ. V trimming: 5 bases; J trimming: 4 bases; junction bases outside the gene matches: 21. In nucleotides, the CDR3 is TGCGCCAGCAGTCACGGCCGCAGCGGGGACGAACGGAAGTACGAGCAGTACTTC. This gives the protein CASSHGRSGDERKYEQYF.

This chain uses TRBV30 with TRBJ1-1; no firm D call. The length of the CDR3 is 10 residues. Germline V CDR1 and CDR2: GTSNPN, SVGIG (reference sequence). The V and J ends lost 3 bases and 10 bases respectively, with 9 bases between them. The CDR3 DNA reads as TGTGCCTGGAGACGTGAGGTAGCTTTCTTT. It codes for CAWRREVAFF.

The chain carries TRBV30 and TRBJ1-5; 7 bases align to TRBD1. Per the germline V gene, CDR1 is GTSNPN and CDR2 is SVGIG (reference sequence). V shed 4 bases and J 4 bases; nucleotides not matched to a gene: 4. The CDR3 is made up of 13 amino acids. In nucleotides, the CDR3 is TGTGCCTGGAATCGGGACAGTAATCAGCCCCAGCATTTT. Its translation is CAWNRDSNQPQHF.

The chain uses TRBV9 and TRBJ2-3; 10 nucleotides align to TRBD2. The CDR3 sequence is 14 residues long. J was trimmed by 1 base and V by 4 bases; bases with no gene match: 0. Germline CDR1 is SGDLS and CDR2 is YYNGEE. The CDR3 DNA follows: TGTGCCAGCAGCACTAGCGGGGGCACAGATACGCAGTATTTT. As protein: CASSTSGGTDTQYF.

This clone has only a few counts. This chain links TRBV28 with TRBJ1-5; D remains ambiguous. The V gene's germline CDR1 is MDHEN and CDR2 SYDVKM. This CDR3 is 13 amino acids long. V gave up 3 bases and J gave up 4 bases, with 7 bases separating them. The CDR3 region has the DNA TGTGCCAGCAGTTTGCGGATGAATCAGCCCCAGCATTTT. Its translation is CASSLRMNQPQHF.

The chain carries TRBV6-1 and TRBJ2-3; 8 positions agree with TRBD2. V lost 3 bases and J lost 0; bases outside the gene matches: 2. From germline, CDR1 is MNHNS and CDR2 SASEGT. The CDR3 runs to 15 residues. In DNA, the CDR3 is TGTGCCAGCAGTGACGGGGGGGCTAGCACAGATACGCAGTATTTT. Amino acid sequence: CASSDGGASTDTQYF.

CDR3 in DNA: TGTGCCAGCAGCGTCGGAGATACGCAGTATTTT. It encodes CASSVGDTQYF. V and J are TRBV9 and TRBJ2-3; D gene unclear. Trimming left V 2 bases short and J 5 bases short, with 3 bases between. Germline V gives CDR1 SGDLS, CDR2 YYNGEE. The CDR3 runs to 11 residues. Combining the CDR3 with reference TRBV9 and TRBJ2-3 gives the whole variable domain DSGVTQTPKHLITATGQRVTLRCSPRSGDLSVYWYQQSLDQGLQFLIQYYNGEERAKGNILERFSAQQFPDLHSELNLSSLELGDSALYFCASSVGDTQYFGPGTRLTVL.

CDR3 region: CASSGRDYSYEQYF. For the CDR3, the DNA is TGTGCCAGCAGTGGGCGGGACTACTCCTACGAGCAGTACTTC. J is TRBJ2-7 and V is TRBV25-1; 7 bases line up with TRBD2. Germline V gene lookup returns CDR1 MGHDK and CDR2 SYGVNS. The CDR3 consists of 14 residues. V gave up 4 bases and J gave up 0 bases; unmatched junction bases: 3.

The chain combines TRBV5-4 with TRBJ2-7; D might be TRBD1 (5 bases). V was shortened by 2 bases and J by 2 bases, with 11 bases between the two germline ends. This CDR3 has 14 residues. Germline lookup yields CDR1 SGHNT and CDR2 YYREEE (reference sequence). The CDR3 DNA sequence: TGTGCCAGCAGCTTCAGCCAGGGCGCCTACGAGCAGTACTTC. It yields the protein CASSFSQGAYEQYF.

The V call is TRBV27, the J call TRBJ1-5; D ambiguous. Trimming removed 5 bases at V and 0 bases at J, with 14 bases between. CDR1 and CDR2 from the germline V gene are MNHEY and SMNVEV (reference sequence). The CDR3 runs to 16 residues. Here the CDR3 DNA reads TGTGCCAGCAGTCCCGGGTCCGTATATAGCAATCAGCCCCAGCATTTT. Translation: CASSPGSVYSNQPQHF.

This clone was seen more than once but under ten times. The chain links TRBV30 to TRBJ1-2; tentatively, D is TRBD1 (6 bases). The CDR3 is made up of 13 amino acids. Between the trimmed V and J ends, which lost 2 bases and 4 bases, there was a span of 11 bases. Germline V gene sequence: CDR1 GTSNPN, CDR2 SVGIG (reference sequence). This CDR3 reads CAWSRGAGYGYTF. In DNA form, the CDR3 reads TGTGCCTGGAGTCGGGGGGCTGGCTATGGCTACACCTTC. The variable domain in full, with the rest retrieved from reference TRBV30 and TRBJ1-2, is SQTIHQWPATLVQPVGSPLSLECTVEGTSNPNLYWYRQAAGRGLQLLFYSVGIGQISSEVPQNLSASRPQDRQFILSSKKLLLSDSGFYLCAWSRGAGYGYTFGSGTRLTVV.